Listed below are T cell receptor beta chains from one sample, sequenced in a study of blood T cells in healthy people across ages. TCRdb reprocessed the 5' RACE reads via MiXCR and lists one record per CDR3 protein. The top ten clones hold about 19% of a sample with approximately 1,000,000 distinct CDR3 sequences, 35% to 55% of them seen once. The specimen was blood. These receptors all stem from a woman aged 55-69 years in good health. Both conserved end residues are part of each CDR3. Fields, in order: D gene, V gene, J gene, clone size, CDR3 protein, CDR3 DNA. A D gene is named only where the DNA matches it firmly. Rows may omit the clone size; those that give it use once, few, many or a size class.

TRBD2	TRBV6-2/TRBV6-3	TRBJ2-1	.	CASSFGTSGNTRNEQFF	TGTGCCAGCAGTTTTGGGACTAGCGGGAACACGAGGAATGAGCAGTTCTTC
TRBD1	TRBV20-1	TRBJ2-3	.	CSAPYRTGVADTQYF	TGCAGTGCCCCGTACAGGACAGGAGTTGCAGATACGCAGTATTTT
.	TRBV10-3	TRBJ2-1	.	CAISRQGTNNEQFF	TGTGCCATCAGTCGGCAGGGGACGAACAATGAGCAGTTCTTC
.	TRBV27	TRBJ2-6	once	CACSVLPGANVLTF	TGTGCCTGCAGTGTACTCCCCGGGGCCAACGTCCTGACTTTC
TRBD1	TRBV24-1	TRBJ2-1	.	CATSGRTGLGNEQFF	TGTGCCACCAGTGGCCGGACAGGGTTAGGCAATGAGCAGTTCTTC
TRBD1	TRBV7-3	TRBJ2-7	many	CASSRDRVGEQYF	TGTGCCAGCAGCCGGGACAGGGTGGGCGAGCAGTACTTC
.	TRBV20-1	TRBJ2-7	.	CSARDGDGFEQYF	TGCAGTGCTAGAGATGGGGACGGATTCGAGCAGTACTTC
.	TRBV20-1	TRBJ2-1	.	CSAKEGRGLPNEQFF	TGCAGTGCTAAAGAGGGCCGGGGACTGCCCAATGAGCAGTTCTTC
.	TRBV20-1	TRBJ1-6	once	CSAWFGNSPLHF	TGCAGTGCTTGGTTCGGTAATTCACCCCTCCACTTT
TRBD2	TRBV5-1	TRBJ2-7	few	CASRGTSATYEQYF	TGCGCCAGCAGGGGGACTAGCGCTACCTACGAGCAGTACTTC
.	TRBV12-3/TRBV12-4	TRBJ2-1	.	CASSLNYPRQFF	TGTGCCAGCAGTTTAAACTACCCGCGTCAGTTCTTC
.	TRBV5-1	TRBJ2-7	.	CASSLKEQQPSYEQYF	TGCGCCAGCAGCTTAAAGGAACAGCAGCCCTCCTACGAGCAGTACTTC
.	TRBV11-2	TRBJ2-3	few	CASSALSGLPDTQYF	TGTGCCAGCAGCGCGCTGAGCGGGCTTCCAGATACGCAGTATTTT
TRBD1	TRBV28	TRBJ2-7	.	CASRPPGQTYEQYF	TGTGCCAGCAGACCGCCGGGACAGACCTACGAGCAGTACTTC
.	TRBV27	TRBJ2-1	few	CASSFAGSEQFF	TGTGCCAGCAGTTTTGCAGGGAGTGAGCAGTTCTTC
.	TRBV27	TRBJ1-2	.	CASSLDSSTNYGYTF	TGTGCCAGCAGTTTAGATAGTTCGACCAACTATGGCTACACCTTC
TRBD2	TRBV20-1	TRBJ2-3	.	CSARDPRGRRSTDTQYF	TGCAGTGCTAGAGATCCCCGCGGGAGAAGGAGCACAGATACGCAGTATTTT
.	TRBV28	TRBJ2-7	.	CASSPAGTISYEQYF	TGTGCCAGCAGCCCTGCCGGGACAATAAGCTACGAGCAGTACTTC
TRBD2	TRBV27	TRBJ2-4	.	CASSTRGLAGGAKNIQYF	TGTGCCAGCAGTACTCGGGGACTAGCGGGAGGAGCCAAAAACATTCAGTACTTC
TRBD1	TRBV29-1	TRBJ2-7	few	CSAGTGASYEQYF	TGCAGCGCAGGGACAGGAGCCTCCTACGAGCAGTACTTC
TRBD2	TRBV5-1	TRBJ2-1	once	CASSLSGLGPYNEQFF	TGCGCCAGCAGCTTGTCCGGACTAGGGCCGTACAATGAGCAGTTCTTC
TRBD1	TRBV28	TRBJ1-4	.	CASNNLLGTEGRKLFF	TGTGCCAGCAACAACCTCCTCGGGACAGAGGGTAGAAAACTGTTTTTT
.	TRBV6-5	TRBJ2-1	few	CASSYERAGPESSYNEQFF	TGTGCCAGCAGTTATGAGAGGGCTGGTCCGGAAAGCTCCTACAATGAGCAGTTCTTC
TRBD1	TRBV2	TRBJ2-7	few	CASSEGTGFEHEQYF	TGTGCCAGCAGTGAAGGGACAGGGTTTGAACACGAGCAGTACTTC
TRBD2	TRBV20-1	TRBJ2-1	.	CSANRLAGGKNEQFF	TGCAGTGCAAACCGACTAGCGGGAGGGAAGAATGAGCAGTTCTTC
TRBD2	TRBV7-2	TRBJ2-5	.	CASSLSGNSYNEQYF	TGTGCCAGCAGCTTAAGCGGGAACTCCTACAATGAGCAGTACTTC
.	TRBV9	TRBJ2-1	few	CASSDPLVPEQFF	TGTGCCAGCAGCGACCCCTTAGTTCCTGAGCAGTTCTTC
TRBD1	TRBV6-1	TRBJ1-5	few	CASRDWDRGRGQPQHF	TGTGCCAGCAGGGACTGGGACAGGGGGCGAGGTCAGCCCCAGCATTTT
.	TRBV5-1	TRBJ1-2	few	CASSLEMGAPGYTF	TGCGCCAGCAGCTTGGAGATGGGGGCACCCGGCTACACCTTC
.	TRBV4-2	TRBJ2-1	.	CASSQEFPGNEQFF	TGTGCCAGCAGCCAAGAGTTCCCCGGCAATGAGCAGTTCTTC
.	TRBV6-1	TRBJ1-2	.	CASSELRGKGYTF	TGTGCCAGCAGTGAATTAAGGGGTAAAGGCTACACCTTC
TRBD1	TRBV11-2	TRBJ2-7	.	CASSWDRDSYNEQYF	TGTGCCAGCAGCTGGGACAGGGACTCCTACAATGAGCAGTACTTC
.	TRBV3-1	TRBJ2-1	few	CASSQVLQTTSMNQFF	TGTGCCAGCAGCCAAGTATTACAAACCACCTCAATGAACCAGTTCTTC
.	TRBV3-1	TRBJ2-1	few	CASSQGGRPYNEQFF	TGTGCCAGCAGCCAAGGGGGGAGGCCCTACAATGAGCAGTTCTTC
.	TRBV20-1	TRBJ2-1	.	CSASRNEQFF	TGCAGTGCTTCCAGGAATGAGCAGTTCTTC